A single TCR beta chain is shown here with its context. The CDR3 has 14 amino acids. The germline gives CDR1 MGHDK, CDR2 SYGVNS. V lost 6 bases and J 2 bases, leaving 13 bases between the germline ends. The sample belongs to a study of blood T cell repertoires in COVID-19. Looking at the study overall: Spain, Italy and the United States supplied samples that represented acute and convalescent COVID-19. From T cells, B-cell-depleted T cells, or PBMCs came the material, which was cDNA or gDNA.

In the study's own analysis: From reference gene primer amplification, estimates of nucleated cell counts were derived. Using immunoSEQ multiplex PCR, the repertoire was profiled, and TCRdb retains in-frame clones only, with some absent. D and trimming were read from the DNA, whereas the V and J calls and clone size are those reported in that table. The data hold under 15,000 clones, with 90% observed a single time. The genes are TRBV25-1 and TRBJ1-1; the D gene is possibly TRBD1 (5 bases). The specimen was peripheral blood. The sequence was collected from a human donor with active COVID-19. The donor label of this sample is uncertain. The CDR3 region is CASSLGQRNTEAFF. The DNA for the CDR3 is TGTGCCAGCAGCTTGGGGCAGAGAAACACTGAAGCTTTCTTT.